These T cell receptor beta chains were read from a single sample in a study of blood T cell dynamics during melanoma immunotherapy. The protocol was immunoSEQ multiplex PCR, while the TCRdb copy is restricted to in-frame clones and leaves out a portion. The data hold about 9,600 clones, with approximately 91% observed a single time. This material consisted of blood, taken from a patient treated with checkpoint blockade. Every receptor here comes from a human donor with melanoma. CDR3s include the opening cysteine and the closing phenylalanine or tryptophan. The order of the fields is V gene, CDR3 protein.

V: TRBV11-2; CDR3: CASSLVSGGRASYEQYF
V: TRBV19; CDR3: CASSKGRQGGNIQYF
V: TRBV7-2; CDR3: CASSAGLAAPLAYF
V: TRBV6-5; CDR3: CASGASYEQYF
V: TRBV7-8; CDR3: CASSSTRSSYNEQFF
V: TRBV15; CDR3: CATSREGGAETQYF
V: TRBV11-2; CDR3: CASSSSGRLYNEQFF
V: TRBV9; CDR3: CASSVAVASGKQFF
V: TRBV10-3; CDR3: CATRRDEGNTIYF
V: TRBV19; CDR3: CASSIQGAGNEQFF
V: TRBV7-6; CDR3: CASSSVRGDGYEQYF
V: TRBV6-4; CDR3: CASSETGGTDTQYF
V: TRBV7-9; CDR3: CASSLAPTGRALDEQFF
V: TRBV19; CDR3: CASSSGRANEQYF
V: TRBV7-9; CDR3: CASSWGDYQETQYF
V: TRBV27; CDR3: CASGLLGSYNEQFF
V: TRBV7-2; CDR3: CASSLVLAGGYDTQYF
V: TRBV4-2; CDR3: CASSQATGLDEQFF
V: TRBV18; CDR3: CASSRERVYNEQFF
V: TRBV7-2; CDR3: CASSLQGLIDEQYF
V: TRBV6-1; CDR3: CASRRSTGNEQFF
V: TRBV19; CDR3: CASSISWGGRVNIQYF
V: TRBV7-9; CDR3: CASSNFVEKLFF
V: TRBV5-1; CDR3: CASRTGLVQQETQYF
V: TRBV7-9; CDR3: CASSTRLAGRHEQFF
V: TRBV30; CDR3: CAWRRLNEQFF
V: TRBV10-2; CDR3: CASSPGQGIEQYF
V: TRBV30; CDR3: CAWSGGTSYEQYF
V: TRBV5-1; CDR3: CASSPRLAGGRGDTQYF
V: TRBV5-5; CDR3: CASPTQHAGGSTDTQYF
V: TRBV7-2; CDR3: CASSLDASGIRELFF
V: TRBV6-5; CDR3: CASSYSGRRRGYTF
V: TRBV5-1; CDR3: CASSIGRSYEQYF
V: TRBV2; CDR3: CASSGQVSTEAFF
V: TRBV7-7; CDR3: CASSRQGQGVGELFF
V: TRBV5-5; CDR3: CASSLQTEPPETQYF
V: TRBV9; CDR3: CASSGDYKLAGADEQFF
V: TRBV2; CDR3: CASRVEREGRNEQFF
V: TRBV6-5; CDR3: CASSKTSGRAGEQFF
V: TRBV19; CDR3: CASSTGTRVSNQPQHF
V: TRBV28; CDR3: CASSLRDSIVANTGELFF
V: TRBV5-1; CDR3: CASSLGLSTDTQYF
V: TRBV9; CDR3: CASSVESTSNYEQYF
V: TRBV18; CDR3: CASSRDAGSTYEQYF
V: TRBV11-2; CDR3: CASSQGQYNQPQHF
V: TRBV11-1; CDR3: CASSLGRASGREVIDEQFF
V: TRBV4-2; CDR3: CASSQGLNTGELFF
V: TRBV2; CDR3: CASSREGESEQYF
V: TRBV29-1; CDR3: CSVGGTGVADTQYF
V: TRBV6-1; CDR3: CASRDTRRTIRYTF
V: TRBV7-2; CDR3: CASSSWDRGPTPYEQYF
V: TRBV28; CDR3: CASSSVAGEEQYF
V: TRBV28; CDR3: CASSEPSWVREGYTF
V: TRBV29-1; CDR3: CSVEQGAGDIQYF
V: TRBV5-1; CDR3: CASSPQAGAYEQYF
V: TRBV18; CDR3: CASSPPASSYEQYF
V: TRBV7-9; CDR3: CASSSSGSTDTQYF
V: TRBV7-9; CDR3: CASTSTGNNEQFF
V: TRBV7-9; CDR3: CASSSRGPETQYF